This T cell receptor (beta chain) was documented in a study of blood T cell repertoires in COVID-19. Trimming took 6 bases from V and 2 from J, leaving 10 bases between them. The CDR3 runs 14 residues. Germline CDR1 and CDR2: SGHVS and FQNEAQ. Assay: immunoSEQ multiplex PCR; the TCRdb copy retains only in-frame clones and omits some. The sample shows 150,000 to 190,000 clones, about 86% of them seen only once. Input material: PBMCs or T cells enriched from blood (not recorded which). The clonotype originates from a man in his fifties who had recovered from COVID-19. The chain couples TRBV7-8 to TRBJ1-4; possible D gene TRBD1, 5 bases. CDR3 DNA sequence: TGTGCCAGCAGGAAGGGGCGGACTAATGAAAAACTGTTTTTT. Encoded protein: CASRKGRTNEKLFF.